This TCR beta chain was recovered during a study of cytomegalovirus exposure and HLA in healthy donors. Trimming stripped 3 bases from V and 3 bases from J, with 12 bases between. Germline CDR1 MDHEN, CDR2 SYDVKM. The length of the CDR3 is 15 residues. 60 Vbeta and 13 Jbeta primers were used in PCR. Clones were sequenced by immunoSEQ multiplex PCR, and TCRdb holds only the in-frame ones, with some missing. The sample shows 150,000 to 200,000 clones, about 86% of them seen only once. This clone was seen a single time. Input material: PBMCs. The chain couples TRBV28 to TRBJ1-3; D call uncertain. This TCR was recovered from a woman aged 18-29 years in good health and CMV-seronegative. CDR3 DNA sequence: TGTGCCAGCAGTTTCTTGAGGGCGAGTGGAAACACCATATATTTT. It specifies CASSFLRASGNTIYF.